This T cell receptor (beta chain) was recovered during a study of shared clonotypes between healthy human individuals. Study results and limitations: With several donors compared, around 5% of naive CD4 clonotypes were shared.

Trimming took 4 bases from V and 0 from J, leaving 7 bases between them. CDR3 size: 15 residues. From germline, CDR1 is MNHNY and CDR2 SVGAGI (reference sequence). Only in-frame clones appear in the TCRdb table, and some are missing; sequencing was by immunoSEQ multiplex PCR. Altogether under 600,000 clones are present, roughly 95% being singletons, with the ten largest covering about 0.064%. The investigators split CD4+ cells into a CD45RA+ naive subset and a CD45RA-negative memory subset. On this clone: Its antigen is undetermined.

The sequence derives from a woman in her twenties or thirties in good health. The specimen was naive CD4+ T cells sorted from blood. The subset: CD45RA+ positively selected. The J gene is TRBJ2-6, the V gene TRBV6-6; D might be TRBD1 (5 bases). The CDR3 bases are TGTGCCAGCAGTTCACAGGACTCTGGGGCCAACGTCCTGACTTTC. Translated: CASSSQDSGANVLTF.